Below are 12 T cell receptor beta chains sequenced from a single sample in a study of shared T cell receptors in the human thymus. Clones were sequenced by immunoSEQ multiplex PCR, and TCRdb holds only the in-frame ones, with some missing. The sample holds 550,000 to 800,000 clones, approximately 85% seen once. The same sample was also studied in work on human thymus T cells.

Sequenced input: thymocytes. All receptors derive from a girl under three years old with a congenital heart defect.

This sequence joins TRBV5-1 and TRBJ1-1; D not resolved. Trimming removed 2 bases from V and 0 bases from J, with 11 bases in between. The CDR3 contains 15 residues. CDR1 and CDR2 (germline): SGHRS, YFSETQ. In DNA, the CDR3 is TGCGCCAGCAGCTTCCAGTTAAGTATGAACACTGAAGCTTTCTTT. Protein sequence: CASSFQLSMNTEAFF.

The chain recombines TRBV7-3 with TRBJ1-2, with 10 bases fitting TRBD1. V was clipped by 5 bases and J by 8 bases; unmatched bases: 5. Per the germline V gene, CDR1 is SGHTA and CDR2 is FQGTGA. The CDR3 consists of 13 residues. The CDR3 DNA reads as TGTGCCAGCAGCCCTGACAGGGGGCGAGGCTACACCTTC. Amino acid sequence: CASSPDRGRGYTF.

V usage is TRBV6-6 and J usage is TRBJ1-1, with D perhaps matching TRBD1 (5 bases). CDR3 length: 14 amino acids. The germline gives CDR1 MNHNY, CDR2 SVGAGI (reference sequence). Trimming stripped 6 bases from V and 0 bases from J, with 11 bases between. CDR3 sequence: CASRVAGMNTEAFF. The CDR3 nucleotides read TGTGCCAGCAGAGTGGCAGGGATGAACACTGAAGCTTTCTTT.

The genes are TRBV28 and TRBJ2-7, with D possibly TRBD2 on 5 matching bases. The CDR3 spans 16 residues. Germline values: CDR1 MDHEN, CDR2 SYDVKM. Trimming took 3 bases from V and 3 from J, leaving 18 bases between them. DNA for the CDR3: TGTGCCAGCAGTTTCGGGGTCCCGGGATTGCTCTACGAGCAGTACTTC. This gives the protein CASSFGVPGLLYEQYF.

CDR3 sequence: CASSRGQGSRAGELFF. In nucleotides, the CDR3 is TGCGCCAGCAGCCGGGGACAGGGGAGTAGAGCCGGGGAGCTGTTTTTT. This chain uses TRBV4-3 with TRBJ2-2; 10 bases are shared with TRBD1. Germline CDR1 LGHNA, CDR2 YSLEER. J was trimmed by 6 bases and V by 4 bases; bases with no gene match: 8. The CDR3 is made up of 16 amino acids.

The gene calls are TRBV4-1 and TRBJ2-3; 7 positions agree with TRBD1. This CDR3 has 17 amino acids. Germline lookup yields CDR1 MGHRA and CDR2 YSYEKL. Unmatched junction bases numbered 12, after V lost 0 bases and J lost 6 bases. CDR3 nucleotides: TGCGCCAGCAGCCAAGATGCCCCCGCTCGGGACAGTGATACGCAGTATTTT. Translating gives CASSQDAPARDSDTQYF.

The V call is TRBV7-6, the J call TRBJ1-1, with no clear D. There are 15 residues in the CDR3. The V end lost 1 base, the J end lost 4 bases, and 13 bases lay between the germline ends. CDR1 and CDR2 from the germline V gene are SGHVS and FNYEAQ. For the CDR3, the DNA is TGTGCCAGCAGCTTAGTCCGCCCCAGTATCACTGAAGCTTTCTTT. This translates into CASSLVRPSITEAFF.

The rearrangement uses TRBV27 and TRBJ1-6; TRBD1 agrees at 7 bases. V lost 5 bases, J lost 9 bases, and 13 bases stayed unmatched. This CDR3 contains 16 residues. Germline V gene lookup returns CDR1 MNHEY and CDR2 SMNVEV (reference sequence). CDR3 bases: TGTGCCAGCAGTCTCAAACCCGAGACAGGGATTTCACCCCTCCACTTT. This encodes CASSLKPETGISPLHF.

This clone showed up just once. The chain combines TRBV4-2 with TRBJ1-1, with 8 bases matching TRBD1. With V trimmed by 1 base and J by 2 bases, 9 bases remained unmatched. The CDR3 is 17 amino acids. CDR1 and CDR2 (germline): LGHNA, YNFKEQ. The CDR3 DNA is TGTGCCAGCAGCCAAGGGGGCAGGGGGCCGCCTAACACTGAAGCTTTCTTT. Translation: CASSQGGRGPPNTEAFF.

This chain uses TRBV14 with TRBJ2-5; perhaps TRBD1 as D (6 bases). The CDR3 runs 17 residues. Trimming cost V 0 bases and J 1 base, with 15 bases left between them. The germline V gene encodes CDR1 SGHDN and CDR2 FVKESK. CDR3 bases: TGTGCCAGCAGCCAAGATGGTCCGACAGGTGGCCAAGAGACCCAGTACTTC. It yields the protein CASSQDGPTGGQETQYF.

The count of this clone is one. CDR3 in amino acids: CASSFITAPPNTDTQYF. The CDR3 coding sequence is TGCGCCAGCAGCTTTATTACAGCCCCTCCTAACACAGATACGCAGTATTTT. The chain is built from TRBV5-1 and TRBJ2-3; D not certain. The ends were cut back, 2 bases at V and 2 bases at J, with 18 bases in the middle. The CDR3 is made up of 17 amino acids. CDR1 SGHRS and CDR2 YFSETQ come from the germline V gene.

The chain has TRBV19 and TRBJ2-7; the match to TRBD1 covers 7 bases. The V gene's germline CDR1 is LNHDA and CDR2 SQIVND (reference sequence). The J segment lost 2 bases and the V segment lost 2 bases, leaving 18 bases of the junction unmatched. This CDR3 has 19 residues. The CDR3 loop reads CASSIHLVRRDREPYEQYF. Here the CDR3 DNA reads TGTGCCAGTAGTATACATCTTGTTAGGAGAGACAGGGAACCCTACGAGCAGTACTTC.